This T cell receptor beta chain emerged from a study of a mutant IDH1 vaccine in newly diagnosed glioma. The protocol was immunoSEQ multiplex PCR, while the TCRdb copy is restricted to in-frame clones and leaves out a portion. Altogether about 82,000 clones are present, roughly 85% being singletons, with the ten largest covering about 2.2%. Regarding time point: week 23, last vaccination. Vaccination comprised doses that each held 300 ug of mutant IDH1 20-mer peptide, plus topical imiquimod. There are a few counts of this clone. Its antigen remains unidentified. Germline CDR1 MNHEY, CDR2 SMNVEV (reference sequence). The CDR3 extends over 12 amino acids. Trimming removed 3 bases at V and 5 bases at J, with 6 bases between.

This receptor was taken from a man aged 25 to 40 with glioma. Some clones in this sample may be carry-over from other donors' samples. The chain joins TRBV27 to TRBJ2-3; D is perhaps TRBD1 (5 bases). Here the sequenced sample was PBMCs, taken from a glioma patient whose treatment included an IDH1 peptide vaccine. The chain's CDR3 is CASSFQGDTQYF. CDR3 sequence (DNA): TGTGCCAGCAGTTTTCAGGGAGATACGCAGTATTTT.